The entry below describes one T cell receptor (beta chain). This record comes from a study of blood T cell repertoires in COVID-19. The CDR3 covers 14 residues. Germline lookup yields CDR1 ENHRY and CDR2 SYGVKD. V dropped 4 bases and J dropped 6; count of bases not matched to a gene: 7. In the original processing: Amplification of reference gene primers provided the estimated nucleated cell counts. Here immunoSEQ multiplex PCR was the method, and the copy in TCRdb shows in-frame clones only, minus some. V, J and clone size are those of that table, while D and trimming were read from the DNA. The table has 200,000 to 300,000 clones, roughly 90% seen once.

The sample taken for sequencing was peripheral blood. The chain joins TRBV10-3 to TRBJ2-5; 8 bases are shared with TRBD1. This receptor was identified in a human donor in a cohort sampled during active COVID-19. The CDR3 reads CAISGGQAKKTQYF. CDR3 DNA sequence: TGTGCCATCAGTGGGGGACAGGCTAAGAAGACCCAGTACTTC.